Below, one T cell receptor (beta chain) is given with its context. This specimen comes from a study of Tregs in tolerant kidney transplant recipients. The assay was immunoSEQ multiplex PCR, and TCRdb's table has in-frame clones only and misses some. Of about 240,000 clones in the sample, approximately 83% were seen once. Trimming took 2 bases from V and 2 from J, leaving 12 bases between them. CDR1 is KGHSH, CDR2 LQKENI, per germline. This CDR3 is 15 amino acids long. This sequence was found in a human donor in good health. Sequencing was performed on CD4+ T cells from blood. The gene calls are TRBV18 and TRBJ2-5; tentatively, D is TRBD2 (5 bases). CDR3 in amino acids: CASSPGVGEQETQYF. CDR3 nucleotide sequence: TGTGCCAGCTCACCAGGCGTTGGGGAGCAAGAGACCCAGTACTTC. Full variable domain (outside the CDR3, taken from reference TRBV18 and TRBJ2-5): NAGVMQNPRHLVRRRGQEARLRCSPMKGHSHVYWYRQLPEEGLKFMVYLQKENIIDESGMPKERFSAEFPKEGPSILRIQQVVRGDSAAYFCASSPGVGEQETQYFGPGTRLLVL.